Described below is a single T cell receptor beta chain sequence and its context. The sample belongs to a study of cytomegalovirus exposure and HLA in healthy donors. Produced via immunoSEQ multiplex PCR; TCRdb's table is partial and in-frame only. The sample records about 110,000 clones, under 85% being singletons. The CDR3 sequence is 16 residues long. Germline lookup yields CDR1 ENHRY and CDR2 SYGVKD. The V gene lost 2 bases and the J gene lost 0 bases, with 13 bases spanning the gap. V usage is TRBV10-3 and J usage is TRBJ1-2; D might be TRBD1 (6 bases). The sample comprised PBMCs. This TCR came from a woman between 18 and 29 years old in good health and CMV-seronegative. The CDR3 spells CAISEGQGIANYGYTF. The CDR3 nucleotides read TGTGCCATCAGTGAGGGCCAGGGGATAGCTAACTATGGCTACACCTTC.